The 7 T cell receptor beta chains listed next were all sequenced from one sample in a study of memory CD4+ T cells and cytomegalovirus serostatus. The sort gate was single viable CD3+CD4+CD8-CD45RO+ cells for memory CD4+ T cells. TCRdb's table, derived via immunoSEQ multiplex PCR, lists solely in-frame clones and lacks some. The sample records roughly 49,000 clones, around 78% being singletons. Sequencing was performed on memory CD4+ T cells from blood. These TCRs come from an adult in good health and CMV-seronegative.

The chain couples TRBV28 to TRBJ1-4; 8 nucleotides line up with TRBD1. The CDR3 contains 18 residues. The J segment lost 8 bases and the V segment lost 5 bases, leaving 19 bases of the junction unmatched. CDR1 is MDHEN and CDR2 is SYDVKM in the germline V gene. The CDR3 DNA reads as TGTGCCAGCAGTGGGTTGGACAGGGATAGCTTAGCGGAAGAAAAACTGTTTTTT. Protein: CASSGLDRDSLAEEKLFF.

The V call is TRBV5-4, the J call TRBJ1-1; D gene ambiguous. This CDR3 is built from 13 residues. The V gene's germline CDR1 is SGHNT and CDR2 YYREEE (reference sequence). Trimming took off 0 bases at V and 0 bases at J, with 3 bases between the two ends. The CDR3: CASSLVVNTEAFF. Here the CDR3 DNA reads TGTGCCAGCAGCTTGGTCGTGAACACTGAAGCTTTCTTT.

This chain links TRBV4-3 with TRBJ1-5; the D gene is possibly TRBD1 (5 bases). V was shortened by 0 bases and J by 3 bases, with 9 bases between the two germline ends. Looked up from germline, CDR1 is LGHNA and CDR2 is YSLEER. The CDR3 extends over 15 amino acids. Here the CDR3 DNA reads TGCGCCAGCAGCCAAGAGGGGCAGTCCAATCAGCCCCAGCATTTT. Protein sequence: CASSQEGQSNQPQHF.

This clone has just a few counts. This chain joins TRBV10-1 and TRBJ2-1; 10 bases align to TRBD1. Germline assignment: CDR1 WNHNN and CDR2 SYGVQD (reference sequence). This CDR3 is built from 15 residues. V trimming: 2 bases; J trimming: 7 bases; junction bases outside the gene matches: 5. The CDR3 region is CASSEGTGEWNEQFF. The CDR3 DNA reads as TGCGCCAGCAGTGAGGGGACAGGGGAGTGGAATGAGCAGTTCTTC.

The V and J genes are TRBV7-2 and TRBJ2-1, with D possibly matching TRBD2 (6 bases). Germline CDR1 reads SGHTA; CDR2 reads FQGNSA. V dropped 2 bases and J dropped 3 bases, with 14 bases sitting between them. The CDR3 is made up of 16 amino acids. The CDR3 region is CASSLTPGVFYNEQFF. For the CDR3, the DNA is TGTGCCAGCAGCTTAACCCCGGGGGTTTTCTACAATGAGCAGTTCTTC.

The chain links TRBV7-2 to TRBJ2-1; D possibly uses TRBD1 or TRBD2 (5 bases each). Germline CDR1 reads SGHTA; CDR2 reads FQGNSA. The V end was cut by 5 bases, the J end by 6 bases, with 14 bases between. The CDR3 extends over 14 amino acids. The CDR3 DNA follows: TGTGCCAGCAGCCCGGGGCAGGTTGGCAATGAGCAGTTCTTC. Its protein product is CASSPGQVGNEQFF.

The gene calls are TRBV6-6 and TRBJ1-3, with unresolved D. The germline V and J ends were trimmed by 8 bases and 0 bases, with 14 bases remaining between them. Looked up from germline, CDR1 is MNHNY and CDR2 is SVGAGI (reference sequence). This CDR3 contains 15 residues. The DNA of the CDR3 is TGTGCCAGCCTACCGGACGTCAGCTCTGGAAACACCATATATTTT. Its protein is CASLPDVSSGNTIYF.